This T cell receptor beta chain emerged from a study of blood T cells in healthy people across ages. There are a few counts of this clonotype. For the second PCR, which ran for roughly 7 to 11 cycles, a sample-barcoded 5' primer and a J-beta primer mix were used. TCRdb used MiXCR to reprocess the 5' RACE reads, holding one entry per CDR3 protein. The table has some 1.8 million distinct CDR3 sequences, about two fifths seen once. In germline, CDR1 is SGHDT, CDR2 YYEEEE. The length of the CDR3 is 14 residues. The ends were cut back, 3 bases at V and 2 bases at J, with 12 bases in the middle. Caucasian, healthy and from Russia, the donors were aged between 6 and 90.

The specimen was blood. J is TRBJ2-7 and V is TRBV5-6, with D perhaps matching TRBD1 (6 bases). The clonotype comes from a human donor in good health. The CDR3 nucleotides are TGTGCCAGCAGCTCACAGGGTAACCCCTACGAGCAGTACTTC. Translated: CASSSQGNPYEQYF.